This TCR beta chain appears in the sequencing data of a study of T cell responses to AZD1222 COVID-19 vaccine. Some clones are missing from TCRdb's copy, which holds only in-frame ones; the method was immunoSEQ multiplex PCR. The data contain some 130,000 clones, about nine tenths of them seen just once; the ten biggest clones take up 1% to 1.3%. Pooling was applied to second doses at about 4 or about 12 weeks. The germline CDR1 and CDR2 sequences are LGHNT and FRNRAP. This CDR3 has 15 residues. V was cut by 3 bases and J by 2 bases, with 14 bases left in between. The chain employs TRBV12-5 and TRBJ2-7; possibly TRBD1 for D (6 bases). The sequence was obtained from an adult who received the AZD1222 COVID-19 vaccine. Sequencing was performed on peripheral blood, taken 28 days after the second AZD1222 dose. The CDR3 coding sequence is TGTGCTAGTGGTTTAACTTTTACAGGGACCTACGAGCAGTACTTC. It encodes CASGLTFTGTYEQYF.